The 2 T cell receptor beta chains given below trace back to one sample, sequenced in a study of blood T cell repertoires in COVID-19 (dated by TCRdb to 2018 to 2021). Library generation was performed with the immunoSEQ multiplex PCR assay. What TCRdb holds here is the immuneACCESS table cut down to in-frame rearrangements. Part of the clones is not present; checked against another copy, under half of the missing clones reflect an unresolved V gene, and the others are unexplained. This sample is represented by about 280,000 clones; approximately 88% of them were singletons. Less than 2.5% of the sample goes to the ten largest clones. The sequencing input was peripheral blood. The receptors were gathered from a man between 50 and 59 years old with acute or convalescent COVID-19.

CDR3 protein: CASRGAGDNSPLHF. CDR3 DNA: TGTGCCAGCAGAGGGGCAGGAGATAATTCACCCCTCCACTTT. The chain has TRBV6-5 and TRBJ1-6; possible D gene TRBD1, 5 bases. The V gene's germline CDR1 is MNHEY and CDR2 SVGAGI. V was shortened by 6 bases and J by 5 bases, with 11 bases between the two germline ends. The CDR3 is 14 amino acids.

There are a few counts of this clone. The chain joins TRBV18 to TRBJ1-5, with D hard to call. The CDR3 loop spans 15 amino acids. The germline CDR1 and CDR2 sequences are KGHSH and LQKENI. The V end lost 2 bases, the J end lost 6 bases, and 14 bases lay between the germline ends. This CDR3 reads CASSPVDRAGQPQHF. CDR3 in DNA: TGTGCCAGCTCACCAGTCGACCGGGCGGGTCAGCCCCAGCATTTT.